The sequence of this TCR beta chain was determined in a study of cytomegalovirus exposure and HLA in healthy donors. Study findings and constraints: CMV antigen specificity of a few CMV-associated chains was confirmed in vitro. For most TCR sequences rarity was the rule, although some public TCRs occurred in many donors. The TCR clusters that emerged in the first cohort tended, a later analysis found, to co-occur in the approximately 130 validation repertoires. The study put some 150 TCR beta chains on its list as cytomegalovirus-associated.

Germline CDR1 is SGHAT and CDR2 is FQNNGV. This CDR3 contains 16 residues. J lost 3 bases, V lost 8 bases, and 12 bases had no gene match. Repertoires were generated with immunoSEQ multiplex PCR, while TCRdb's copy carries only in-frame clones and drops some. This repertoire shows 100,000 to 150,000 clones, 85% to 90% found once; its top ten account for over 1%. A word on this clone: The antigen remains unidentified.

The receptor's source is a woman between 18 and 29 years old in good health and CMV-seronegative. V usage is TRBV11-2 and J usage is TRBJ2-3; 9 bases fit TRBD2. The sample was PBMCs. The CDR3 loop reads CASGPSLAGFTDTQYF. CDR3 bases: TGTGCCAGCGGACCTTCTCTAGCGGGGTTTACAGATACGCAGTATTTT.